The clone carrying this T cell receptor beta chain was detected a few times. The antigen is not known. The sample originates from a study of early T cells in non-severe SARS-CoV-2 infection. Study-wide context: Investigators sequenced bulk RNA drawn from unsorted whole blood, and chains remained unpaired.

Regarding the study as a whole: VDJdb-based matching was biased toward anti-spike CD8 responses and missed private and CD4 specificities.

V was clipped by 3 bases and J by 6 bases; unmatched bases: 8. CDR3 length equals 15 residues. Individually, cDNA molecules had unique molecular identifiers attached to them. One entry per CDR3 protein results from TCRdb running MiXCR on the 5' RACE reads. This sample carries about 72,000 distinct CDR3 sequences, roughly a tenth of them seen once, and the ten largest clones take about 7.1%. The sample here was whole blood, taken at baseline. The chain combines TRBV12-3 or TRBV12-4 with TRBJ2-3; 8 positions agree with TRBD2. The source is an adult who was a healthcare worker with PCR-confirmed SARS-CoV-2 infection or an uninfected control (not recorded which). The CDR3 sequence is CASSFPGLGVDTQYF. CDR3 nucleotides: TGTGCCAGCAGTTTCCCGGGACTAGGAGTCGATACGCAGTATTTT.